The source of this TCR beta chain is a study of T-cell reconstitution after alpha-beta-depleted transplantation in children. Unique molecular identifiers were used in preparing the TCRbeta library. A single record per CDR3 protein comes from TCRdb applying MiXCR to the PCR reads. Here the sample spans approximately 270,000 distinct CDR3 sequences, about 24% being singletons. This clonotype originated in a female patient aged 2-15 years who had a stem cell transplant for congenital amegakaryocytic thrombocytopenia, so the T cells may come from the graft donor. The sequences come from PBMCs, mostly from graft donor cells, collected 360 days after TCRalphabeta/CD19-depleted stem cell transplant.

Written as DNA, the CDR3 is TGCGCCAGCAGCCGATCCCTAGCGGGCTCCTACGAGCAGTACTTC. Protein product: CASSRSLAGSYEQYF. The chain links TRBV4-1 to TRBJ2-7; 8 nucleotides line up with TRBD2. Germline V gives CDR1 MGHRA, CDR2 YSYEKL. The CDR3 has 15 amino acids. The ends lost 4 bases at V and 0 bases at J; junction bases unmatched: 5.